Below, 7 T cell receptor beta chains from the same sample are listed, as sequenced in a study of T cell repertoires in cytomegalovirus infection. MiXCR, applied by TCRdb to the reads, yields one record per CDR3 protein. The sample yields over 200,000 distinct CDR3 sequences, around 15% seen once. Material for sequencing was PBMCs. These receptors were collected from a human donor in good health (CMV status not recorded). Some clones in this sample may be carry-over from other donors' samples.

The rearrangement links TRBV29-1 to TRBJ2-1, with TRBD2 identical over 8 bases. With 4 bases clipped from V and 7 bases from J, the junction kept 3 bases outside the gene matches. CDR3 length equals 12 residues. CDR1 is SQVTM, CDR2 ANQGSEA, per germline. The DNA of the CDR3 is TGCAGCGTTGCAAGCGGGGGAAATGAGCAGTTCTTC. This sequence encodes CSVASGGNEQFF.

The rearrangement uses TRBV7-9 and TRBJ1-1, with D unresolved. The CDR3 is 13 residues long. Germline V gene lookup returns CDR1 SEHNR and CDR2 FQNEAQ (reference sequence). Trimming cost V 0 bases and J 5 bases, with 7 bases left between them. The CDR3 DNA follows: TGTGCCAGCAGCTTAGCCCCGAAGACTGAAGCTTTCTTT. This codes for CASSLAPKTEAFF.

This clonotype has just a few counts. The chain employs TRBV6-4 and TRBJ2-1; TRBD2 matches 10 bases. The CDR3 has 13 residues. Germline V CDR1 and CDR2: MRHNA, SNTAGT. The J segment lost 8 bases and the V segment lost 5 bases, leaving 3 bases of the junction unmatched. The CDR3 region is CASSRLAGDEQFF. The CDR3, as DNA: TGTGCCAGCAGTAGGCTAGCGGGAGATGAGCAGTTCTTC.

Many counts were recorded for this clonotype. The chain links TRBV7-2 to TRBJ1-5; a weak D match, TRBD1 (6 bases). The germline V gene encodes CDR1 SGHTA and CDR2 FQGNSA. This CDR3 comprises 15 residues. The V end lost 5 bases, the J end lost 6 bases, and 17 bases lay between the germline ends. The chain's CDR3 is CASSGGGRGGQPQHF. The CDR3, as DNA: TGTGCCAGCAGCGGGGGGGGCAGGGGTGGTCAGCCCCAGCATTTT.

At least ten counts were recorded for this clonotype. The chain combines TRBV5-1 with TRBJ2-7, with a weak D call TRBD1 (5 bases). Trimming removed 2 bases at V and 1 base at J, with 13 bases between. CDR3 length: 15 residues. Germline CDR1 reads SGHRS; CDR2 reads YFSETQ. CDR3 residues: CASSFRAGSSYEQYF. CDR3 nucleotides: TGCGCCAGCAGCTTCCGGGCAGGGTCATCCTACGAGCAGTACTTC. Supplemented by reference TRBV5-1 and TRBJ2-7, the full variable domain reads KAGVTQTPRYLIKTRGQQVTLSCSPISGHRSVSWYQQTPGQGLQFLFEYFSETQRNKGNFPGRFSGRQFSNSRSEMNVSTLELGDSALYLCASSFRAGSSYEQYFGPGTRLTVT.

This chain connects TRBV19 to TRBJ1-1; 12 bases are a match to TRBD1. The V segment lost 8 bases and the J segment 1 base; nucleotides outside the gene matches: 11. From germline, CDR1 is LNHDA and CDR2 SQIVND (reference sequence). This CDR3 spans 17 amino acids. The DNA of the CDR3 is TGTGCCAGTGGGGGACAGGGGGCAGTCTGGTGGAACACTGAAGCTTTCTTT. Its translation: CASGGQGAVWWNTEAFF. Combining the CDR3 with reference TRBV19 and TRBJ1-1 gives the whole variable domain DGGITQSPKYLFRKEGQNVTLSCEQNLNHDAMYWYRQDPGQGLRLIYYSQIVNDFQKGDIAEGYSVSREKKESFPLTVTSAQKNPTAFYLCASGGQGAVWWNTEAFFGQGTRLTVV.

This clonotype was seen more than once but under ten times. The chain recombines TRBV23-1 with TRBJ2-7; TRBD1 agrees at 7 bases. TRBV23-1 is an ORF, with its function uncertain. Trimming at V came to 2 bases and at J to 3 bases, leaving 10 bases not matched to a gene. The CDR3 has 16 amino acids. The CDR3 DNA reads TGCGCCAGCAGTCAACCCAACCGGGACAGTGGCTACGAGCAGTACTTC. Protein product: CASSQPNRDSGYEQYF.